A single sample is the source of the 17 T cell receptor beta chains below, sequenced in a study of cytomegalovirus exposure and HLA in healthy donors. The PCR made use of 60 Vbeta and 13 Jbeta primers. The method was immunoSEQ multiplex PCR; TCRdb's version includes in-frame clones alone and lacks a portion of them. Of 120,000 or so clones listed, roughly a tenth are singletons. Source material: PBMCs. The receptors were sampled from a woman younger than 30 in good health and CMV-seropositive.

There are a few counts of this clone. The gene calls are TRBV25-1 and TRBJ2-3; D is perhaps TRBD2 (6 bases). Germline V gene lookup returns CDR1 MGHDK and CDR2 SYGVNS. CDR3 size: 15 residues. Trimming shortened V by 4 bases and J by 0 bases, and 11 bases separated the two germline ends. The CDR3 nucleotides read TGTGCCAGCAGTGGGGAGGTGGCTAGCACAGATACGCAGTATTTT. This translates into CASSGEVASTDTQYF.

The chain joins TRBV27 to TRBJ2-7, with 10 bases identical to TRBD1. Unmatched junction bases numbered 2, after V lost 3 bases and J lost 3 bases. This CDR3 is built from 14 residues. Germline V gene lookup returns CDR1 MNHEY and CDR2 SMNVEV (reference sequence). The CDR3 nucleotides are TGTGCCAGCAGTTTCGGGACAGGGGTCTACGAGCAGTACTTC. This gives the protein CASSFGTGVYEQYF.

This clone came up a few times. The rearrangement uses TRBV6-5 and TRBJ1-2; D not certain. Germline V gives CDR1 MNHEY, CDR2 SVGAGI. CDR3 length equals 13 residues. V was pared by 6 bases and J by 4 bases, with 12 bases between. The CDR3 loop is CASSDGVTYGYTF. The DNA for the CDR3 is TGTGCCAGCAGCGATGGAGTGACCTATGGCTACACCTTC.

This clone was counted between two and nine times. This sequence joins TRBV6-5 and TRBJ2-1; weak D call: TRBD1 (5 bases). Trimming cost V 5 bases and J 0 bases, with 11 bases left between them. Germline loops: CDR1 MNHEY, CDR2 SVGAGI. The CDR3 spans 15 residues. The CDR3 DNA sequence: TGTGCCAGCAGTCCAGGGTTAAGCTCCTACAATGAGCAGTTCTTC. It codes for CASSPGLSSYNEQFF.

The rearrangement joins TRBV27 to TRBJ1-1; tentative D call: TRBD1 (5 bases). The CDR3 length is 14 residues. Trimming shortened V by 3 bases and J by 4 bases, and 12 bases separated the two germline ends. The germline V gene has CDR1 MNHEY and CDR2 SMNVEV (reference sequence). CDR3 region: CASSFGGAGTEAFF. The CDR3 DNA reads TGTGCCAGCAGTTTTGGAGGGGCAGGCACTGAAGCTTTCTTT.

The genes are TRBV10-3 and TRBJ2-2, with D hard to call. Trimming shortened V by 4 bases and J by 2 bases, and 20 bases separated the two germline ends. The germline CDR1 and CDR2 sequences are ENHRY and SYGVKD. The CDR3 extends over 18 amino acids. The CDR3 nucleotides are TGTGCCATCAGTGTGTTTGGCTCAATGGAGATTAACACCGGGGAGCTGTTTTTT. This translates into CAISVFGSMEINTGELFF.

The chain uses TRBV28 and TRBJ2-5, with 7 bases aligning to TRBD1. Trimming cost V 9 bases and J 2 bases; bases outside gene matches: 15. The CDR3 has 16 amino acids. Germline CDR1 is MDHEN and CDR2 is SYDVKM. The CDR3 bases are TGTGCCAGTCTATCACCGGGACAGCTGGAACAAGAGACCCAGTACTTC. This sequence encodes CASLSPGQLEQETQYF.

The J gene is TRBJ2-6, the V gene TRBV7-9, with a possible D match to TRBD1 (6 bases). V gave up 3 bases and J gave up 2 bases, with 8 bases separating them. The CDR3 loop spans 15 amino acids. Germline V CDR1 and CDR2: SEHNR, FQNEAQ (reference sequence). Written as DNA, the CDR3 is TGTGCCAGCAGCTTGACAGGACCTGGGGCCAACGTCCTGACTTTC. This codes for CASSLTGPGANVLTF.

This clone has more than one count but fewer than ten. The chain employs TRBV27 and TRBJ2-1; 8 bases are shared with TRBD1. This CDR3 contains 15 residues. Per the germline V gene, CDR1 is MNHEY and CDR2 is SMNVEV (reference sequence). The V and J ends lost 4 bases and 4 bases, in that order; junction bases with no gene match: 6. CDR3 DNA sequence: TGTGCCAGCAGTTCACAGGGGGGCTTATACAATGAGCAGTTCTTC. Amino acids: CASSSQGGLYNEQFF.

This clone was seen only a few times. The rearrangement links TRBV11-1 to TRBJ1-1; 12 bases fit TRBD1. The CDR3 spans 17 residues. CDR1 is SGHAT, CDR2 FQDESV, per germline (reference sequence). With 4 bases clipped from V and 6 bases from J, the junction kept 12 bases outside the gene matches. The CDR3 sequence is CASSYPAPGQGAPEAFF. The CDR3 coding sequence is TGTGCCAGCAGCTATCCCGCCCCGGGACAGGGGGCTCCTGAAGCTTTCTTT.

The V and J genes are TRBV25-1 and TRBJ2-1; TRBD1 might be the D (6 bases). Germline values: CDR1 MGHDK, CDR2 SYGVNS. V gave up 4 bases and J gave up 6 bases, with 16 bases separating them. This CDR3 contains 15 residues. This CDR3 reads CASSASDSTANEQFF. In DNA, the CDR3 is TGTGCCAGCAGTGCGTCGGACAGTACGGCCAATGAGCAGTTCTTC.

This clone was detected once. This chain joins TRBV28 and TRBJ2-2; the match to TRBD1 covers 7 bases. Germline V gives CDR1 MDHEN, CDR2 SYDVKM. The ends lost 3 bases at V and 7 bases at J; junction bases unmatched: 17. This CDR3 has 18 amino acids. In nucleotides, the CDR3 is TGTGCCAGCAGTTTGTTTTCCACCGGGACAGAAAGCTTCGGGGAGCTGTTTTTT. Amino acid sequence: CASSLFSTGTESFGELFF.

This clone was counted a few times. The chain has TRBV28 and TRBJ2-7, with 13 nucleotides matching TRBD2. The CDR3 contains 15 residues. J lost 3 bases, V lost 5 bases, and 4 bases had no gene match. Germline V gives CDR1 MDHEN, CDR2 SYDVKM. The DNA for the CDR3 is TGTGCCAGCAGTGGAACTAGCGGGGGGGTCTACGAGCAGTACTTC. This sequence encodes CASSGTSGGVYEQYF.

About this clone: Without the conserved terminal phenylalanine or tryptophan, this CDR3 likely stems from a read error. This rearrangement joins TRBV5-1 to TRBJ1-1, with a possible D match to TRBD1 (6 bases). V lost 3 bases and J 5 bases, leaving 26 bases between the germline ends. CDR3 size: 18 residues. The germline CDR1 and CDR2 sequences are SGHRS and YFSETQ. The CDR3, as DNA: TGCGCCAGCAGCTCCCGACTTCTTTTACAGGGTGGGAATACTGAAGCTTTCTTG. Translating gives CASSSRLLLQGGNTEAFL.

The V and J genes are TRBV5-1 and TRBJ1-3; the D is unclear. Germline lookup yields CDR1 SGHRS and CDR2 YFSETQ. Between the trimmed V and J ends, which lost 0 bases and 3 bases, there was a span of 7 bases. This CDR3 is 14 amino acids long. CDR3 in amino acids: CASSLGAYGNTIYF. CDR3 nucleotides: TGCGCCAGCAGCTTGGGGGCATATGGAAACACCATATATTTT.

This rearrangement joins TRBV6-1 to TRBJ1-2; D may be TRBD1 (6 bases). The CDR3 totals 13 residues. The germline CDR1 and CDR2 sequences are MNHNS and SASEGT. Deletions cut 5 bases from V and 3 bases from J, with 10 bases between. This CDR3 is CASSNRVDYGYTF. CDR3 coding DNA: TGTGCCAGCAGTAACAGGGTTGACTATGGCTACACCTTC.

This chain connects TRBV4-1 to TRBJ1-1; TRBD1 agrees at 9 bases. Per germline, CDR1 MGHRA and CDR2 YSYEKL. Trimming cost V 3 bases and J 4 bases; bases outside gene matches: 6. There are 15 residues in the CDR3. In DNA form, the CDR3 reads TGCGCCAGCAGCCAGATACAGGGGGCTGGCACTGAAGCTTTCTTT. Its translation is CASSQIQGAGTEAFF.